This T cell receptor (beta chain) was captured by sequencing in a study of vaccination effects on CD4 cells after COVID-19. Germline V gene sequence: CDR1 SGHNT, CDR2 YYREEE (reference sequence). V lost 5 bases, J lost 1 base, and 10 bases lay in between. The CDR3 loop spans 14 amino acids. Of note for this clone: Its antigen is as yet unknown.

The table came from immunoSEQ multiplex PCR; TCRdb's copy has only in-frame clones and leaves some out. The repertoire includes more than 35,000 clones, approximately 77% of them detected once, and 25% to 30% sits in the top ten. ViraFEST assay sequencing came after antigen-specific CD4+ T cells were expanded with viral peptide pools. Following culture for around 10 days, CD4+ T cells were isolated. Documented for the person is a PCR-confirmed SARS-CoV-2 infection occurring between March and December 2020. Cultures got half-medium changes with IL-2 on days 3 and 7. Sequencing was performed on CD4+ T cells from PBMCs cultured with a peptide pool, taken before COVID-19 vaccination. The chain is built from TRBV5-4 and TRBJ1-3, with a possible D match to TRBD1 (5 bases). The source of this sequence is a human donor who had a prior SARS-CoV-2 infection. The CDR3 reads CASRQDLSGNTIYF. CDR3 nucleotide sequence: TGTGCCAGCAGACAGGATTTATCTGGAAACACCATATATTTT.